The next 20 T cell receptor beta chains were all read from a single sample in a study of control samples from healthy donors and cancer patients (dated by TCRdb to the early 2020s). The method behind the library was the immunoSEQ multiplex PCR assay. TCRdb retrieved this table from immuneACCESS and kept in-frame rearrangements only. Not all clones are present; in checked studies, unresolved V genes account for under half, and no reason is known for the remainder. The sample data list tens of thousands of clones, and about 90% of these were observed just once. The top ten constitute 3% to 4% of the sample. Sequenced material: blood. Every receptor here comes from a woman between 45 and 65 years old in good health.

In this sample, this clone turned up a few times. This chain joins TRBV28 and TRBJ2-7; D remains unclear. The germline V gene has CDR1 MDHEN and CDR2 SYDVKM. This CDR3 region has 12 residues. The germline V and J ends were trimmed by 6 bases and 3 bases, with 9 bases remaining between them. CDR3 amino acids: CASSPPYYEQYF. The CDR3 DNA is TGTGCCAGCAGCCCCCCATACTACGAGCAGTACTTC.

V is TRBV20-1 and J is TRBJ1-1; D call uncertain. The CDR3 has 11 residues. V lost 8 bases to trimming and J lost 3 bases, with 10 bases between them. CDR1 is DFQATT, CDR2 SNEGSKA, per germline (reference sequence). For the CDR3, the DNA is TGCAGTCTCGCTGAGTACACTGAAGCTTTCTTT. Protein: CSLAEYTEAFF.

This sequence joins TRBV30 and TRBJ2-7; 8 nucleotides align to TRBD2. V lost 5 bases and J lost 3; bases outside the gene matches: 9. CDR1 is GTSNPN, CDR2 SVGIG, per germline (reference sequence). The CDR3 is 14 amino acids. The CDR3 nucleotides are TGTGCCTGGGGGACCGGGGGGGTCGGCTACGAGCAGTACTTC. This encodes CAWGTGGVGYEQYF.

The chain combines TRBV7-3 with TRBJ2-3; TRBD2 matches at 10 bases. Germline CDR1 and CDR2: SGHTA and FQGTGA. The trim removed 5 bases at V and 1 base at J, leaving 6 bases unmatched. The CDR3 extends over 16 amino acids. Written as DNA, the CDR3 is TGTGCCAGCAGCACCATAGCGGGAGGCGGCACAGATACGCAGTATTTT. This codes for CASSTIAGGGTDTQYF. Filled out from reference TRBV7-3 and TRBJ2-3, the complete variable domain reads GAGVSQTPSNKVTEKGKYVELRCDPISGHTALYWYRQSLGQGPEFLIYFQGTGAADDSGLPNDRFFAVRPEGSVSTLKIQRTERGDSAVYLCASSTIAGGGTDTQYFGPGTRLTVL.

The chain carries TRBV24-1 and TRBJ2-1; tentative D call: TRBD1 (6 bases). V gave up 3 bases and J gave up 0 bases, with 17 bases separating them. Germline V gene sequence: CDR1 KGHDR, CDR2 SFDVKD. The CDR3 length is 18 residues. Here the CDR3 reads CATSDPSTGASSYNEQFF. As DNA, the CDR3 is TGTGCCACCAGTGATCCCTCGACAGGCGCAAGCTCCTACAATGAGCAGTTCTTC.

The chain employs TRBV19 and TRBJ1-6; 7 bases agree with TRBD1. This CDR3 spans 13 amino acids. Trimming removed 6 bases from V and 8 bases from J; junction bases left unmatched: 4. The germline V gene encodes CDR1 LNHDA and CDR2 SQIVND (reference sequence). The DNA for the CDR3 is TGTGCCAGTAGGGACAGGTTCGATTCACCCCTCCACTTT. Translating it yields CASRDRFDSPLHF.

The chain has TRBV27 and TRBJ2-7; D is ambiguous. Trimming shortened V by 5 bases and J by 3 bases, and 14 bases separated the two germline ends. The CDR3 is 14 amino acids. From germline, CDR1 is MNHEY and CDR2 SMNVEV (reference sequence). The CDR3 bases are TGTGCCAGCAGTCCCAGGTCCCCCTTCTACGAGCAGTACTTC. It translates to CASSPRSPFYEQYF.

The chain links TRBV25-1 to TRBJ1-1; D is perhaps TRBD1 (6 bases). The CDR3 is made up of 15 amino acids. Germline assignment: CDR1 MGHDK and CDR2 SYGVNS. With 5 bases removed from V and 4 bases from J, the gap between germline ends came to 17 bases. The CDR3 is CASSYRASGSTEAFF. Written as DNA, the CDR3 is TGTGCCAGCAGTTACAGGGCGAGCGGGAGCACTGAAGCTTTCTTT.

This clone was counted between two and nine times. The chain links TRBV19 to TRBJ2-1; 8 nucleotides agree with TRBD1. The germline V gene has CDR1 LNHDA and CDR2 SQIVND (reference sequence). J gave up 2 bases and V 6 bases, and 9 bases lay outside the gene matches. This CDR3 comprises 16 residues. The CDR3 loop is CASSLGQAKPYNEQFF. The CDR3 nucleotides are TGTGCCAGTAGCCTGGGACAGGCGAAACCCTACAATGAGCAGTTCTTC.

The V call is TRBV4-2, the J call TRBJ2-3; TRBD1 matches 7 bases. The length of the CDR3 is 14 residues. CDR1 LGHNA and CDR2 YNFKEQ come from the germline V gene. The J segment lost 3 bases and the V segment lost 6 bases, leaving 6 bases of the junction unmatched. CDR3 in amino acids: CASRSPGGTDTQYF. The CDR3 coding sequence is TGTGCCAGCAGGAGCCCAGGGGGAACAGATACGCAGTATTTT.

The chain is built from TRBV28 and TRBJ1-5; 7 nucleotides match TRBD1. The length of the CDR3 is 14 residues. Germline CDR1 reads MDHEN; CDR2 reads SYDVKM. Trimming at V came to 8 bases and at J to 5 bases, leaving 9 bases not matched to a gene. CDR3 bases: TGTGCCAGCTATACAGGGGACGAGGATCAGCCCCAGCATTTT. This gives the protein CASYTGDEDQPQHF.

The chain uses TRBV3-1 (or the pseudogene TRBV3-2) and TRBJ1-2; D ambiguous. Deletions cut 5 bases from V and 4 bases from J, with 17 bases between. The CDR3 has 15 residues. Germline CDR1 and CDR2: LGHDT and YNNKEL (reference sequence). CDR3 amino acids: CASSWGVGRSYGYTF. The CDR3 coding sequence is TGTGCCAGCAGCTGGGGAGTGGGCCGTAGCTATGGCTACACCTTC.

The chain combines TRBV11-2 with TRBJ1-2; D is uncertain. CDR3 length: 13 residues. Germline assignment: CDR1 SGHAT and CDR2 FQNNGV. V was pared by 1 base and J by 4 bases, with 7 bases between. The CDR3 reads CASSLVTAYGYTF. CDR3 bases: TGTGCCAGCAGCTTAGTAACGGCCTATGGCTACACCTTC.

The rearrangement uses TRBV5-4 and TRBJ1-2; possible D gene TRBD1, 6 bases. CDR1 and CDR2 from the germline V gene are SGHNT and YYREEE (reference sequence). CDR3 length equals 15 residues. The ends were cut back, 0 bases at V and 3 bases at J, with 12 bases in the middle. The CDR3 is CASSLGGQLYYGYTF. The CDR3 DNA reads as TGTGCCAGCAGCTTGGGAGGACAGCTCTACTATGGCTACACCTTC.

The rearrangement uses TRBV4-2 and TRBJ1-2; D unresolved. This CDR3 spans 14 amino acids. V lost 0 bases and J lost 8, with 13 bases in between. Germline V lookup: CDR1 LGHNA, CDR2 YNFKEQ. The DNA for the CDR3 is TGTGCCAGCAGCCAAGACGGGAACGAGGGCGGCTACACCTTC. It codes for CASSQDGNEGGYTF.

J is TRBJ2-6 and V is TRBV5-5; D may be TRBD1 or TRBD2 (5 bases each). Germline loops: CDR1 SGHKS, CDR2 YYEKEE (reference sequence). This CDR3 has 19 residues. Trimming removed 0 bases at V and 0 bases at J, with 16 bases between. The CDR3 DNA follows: TGTGCCAGCAGCTTGGGACCGGGACCGCCCCGCTCTGGGGCCAACGTCCTGACTTTC. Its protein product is CASSLGPGPPRSGANVLTF. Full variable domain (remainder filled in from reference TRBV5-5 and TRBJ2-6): DAGVTQSPTHLIKTRGQQVTLRCSPISGHKSVSWYQQVLGQGPQFIFQYYEKEERGRGNFPDRFSARQFPNYSSELNVNALLLGDSALYLCASSLGPGPPRSGANVLTFGAGSRLTVL.

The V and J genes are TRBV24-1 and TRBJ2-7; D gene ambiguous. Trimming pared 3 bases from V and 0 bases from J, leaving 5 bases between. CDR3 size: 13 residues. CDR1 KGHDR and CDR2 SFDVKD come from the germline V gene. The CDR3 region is CATSDGSSYEQYF. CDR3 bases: TGTGCCACCAGTGATGGAAGCTCCTACGAGCAGTACTTC.

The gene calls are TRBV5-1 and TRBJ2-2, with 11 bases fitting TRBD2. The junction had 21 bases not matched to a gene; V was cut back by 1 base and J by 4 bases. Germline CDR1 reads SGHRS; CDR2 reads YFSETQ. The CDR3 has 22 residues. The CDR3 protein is CASSLLRLAGFSTQVRTGELFF. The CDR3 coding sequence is TGCGCCAGCAGCTTGCTGAGACTAGCGGGATTTAGTACACAGGTTCGCACCGGGGAGCTGTTTTTT.

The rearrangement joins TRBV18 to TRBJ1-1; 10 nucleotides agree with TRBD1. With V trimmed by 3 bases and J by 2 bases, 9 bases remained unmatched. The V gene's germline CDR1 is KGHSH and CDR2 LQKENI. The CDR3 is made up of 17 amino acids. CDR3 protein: CASSPGQGQIDNTEAFF. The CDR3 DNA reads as TGTGCCAGCTCACCGGGACAGGGGCAAATTGATAACACTGAAGCTTTCTTT.

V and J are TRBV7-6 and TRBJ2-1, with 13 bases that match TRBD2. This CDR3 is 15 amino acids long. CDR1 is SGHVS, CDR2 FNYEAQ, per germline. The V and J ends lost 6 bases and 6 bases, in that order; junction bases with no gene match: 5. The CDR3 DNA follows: TGTGCCAGCAGGGAGGGACTAGCGGGATCCAATGAGCAGTTCTTC. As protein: CASREGLAGSNEQFF.